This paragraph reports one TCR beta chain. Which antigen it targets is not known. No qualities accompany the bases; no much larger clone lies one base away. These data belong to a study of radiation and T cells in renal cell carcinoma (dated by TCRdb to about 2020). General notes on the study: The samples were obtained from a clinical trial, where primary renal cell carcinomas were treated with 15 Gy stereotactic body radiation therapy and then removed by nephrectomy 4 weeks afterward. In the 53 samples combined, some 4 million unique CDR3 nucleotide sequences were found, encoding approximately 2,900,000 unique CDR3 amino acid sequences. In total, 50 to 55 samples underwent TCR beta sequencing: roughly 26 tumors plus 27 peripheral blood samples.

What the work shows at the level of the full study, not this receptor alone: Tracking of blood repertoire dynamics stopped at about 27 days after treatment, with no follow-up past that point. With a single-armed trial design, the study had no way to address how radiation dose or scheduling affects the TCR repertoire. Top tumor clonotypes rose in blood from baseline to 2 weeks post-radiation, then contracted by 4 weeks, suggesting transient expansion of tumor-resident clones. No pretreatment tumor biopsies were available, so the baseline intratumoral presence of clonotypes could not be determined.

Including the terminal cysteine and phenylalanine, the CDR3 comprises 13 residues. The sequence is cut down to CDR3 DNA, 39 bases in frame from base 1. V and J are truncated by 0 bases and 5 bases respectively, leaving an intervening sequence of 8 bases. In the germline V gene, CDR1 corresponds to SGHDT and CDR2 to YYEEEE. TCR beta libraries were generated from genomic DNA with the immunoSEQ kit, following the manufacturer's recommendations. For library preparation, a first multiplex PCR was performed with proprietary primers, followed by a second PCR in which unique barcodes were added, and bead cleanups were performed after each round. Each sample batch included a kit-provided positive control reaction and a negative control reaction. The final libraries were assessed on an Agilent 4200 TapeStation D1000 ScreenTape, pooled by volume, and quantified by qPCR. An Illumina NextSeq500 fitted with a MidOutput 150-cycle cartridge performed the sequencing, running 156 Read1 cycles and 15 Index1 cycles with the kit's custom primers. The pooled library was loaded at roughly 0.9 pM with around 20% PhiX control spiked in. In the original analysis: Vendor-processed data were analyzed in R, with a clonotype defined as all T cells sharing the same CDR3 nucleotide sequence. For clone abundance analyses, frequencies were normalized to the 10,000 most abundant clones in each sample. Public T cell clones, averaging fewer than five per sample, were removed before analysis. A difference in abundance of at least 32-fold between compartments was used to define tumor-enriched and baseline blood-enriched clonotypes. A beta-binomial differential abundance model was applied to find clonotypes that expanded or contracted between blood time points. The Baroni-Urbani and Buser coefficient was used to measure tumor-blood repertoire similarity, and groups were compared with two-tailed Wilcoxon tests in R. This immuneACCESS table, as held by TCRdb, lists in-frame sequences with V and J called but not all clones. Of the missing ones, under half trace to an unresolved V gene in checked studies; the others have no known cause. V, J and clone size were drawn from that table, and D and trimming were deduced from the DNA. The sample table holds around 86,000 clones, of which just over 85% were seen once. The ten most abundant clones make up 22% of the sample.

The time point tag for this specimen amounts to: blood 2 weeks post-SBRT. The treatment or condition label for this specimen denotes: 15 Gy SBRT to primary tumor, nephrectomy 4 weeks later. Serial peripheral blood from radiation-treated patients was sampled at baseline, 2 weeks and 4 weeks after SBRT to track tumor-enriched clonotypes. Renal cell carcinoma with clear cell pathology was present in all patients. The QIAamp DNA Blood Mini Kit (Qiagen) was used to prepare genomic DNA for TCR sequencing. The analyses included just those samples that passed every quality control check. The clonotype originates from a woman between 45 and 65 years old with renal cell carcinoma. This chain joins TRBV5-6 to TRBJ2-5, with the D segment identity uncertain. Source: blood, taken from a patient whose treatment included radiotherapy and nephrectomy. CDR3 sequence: CASSLEQIETQYF. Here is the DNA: TGTGCCAGCAGCTTGGAACAGATCGAGACCCAGTACTTC.